The T cell receptor beta chain under discussion was sequenced for a study of metastatic and nonmetastatic thyroid tumors. Study summary: For malignant and benign thyroid patients, tumor or nodule tissue and blood were the sources whose repertoires were compared.

General study points: Significantly higher TCR beta diversity was reportedly seen in malignant thyroid tumors than benign nodules, in blood and tumor.

Per the original data handling: A papillary thyroid cancer distant-metastasis classifier was built from CDR3 differences across clinicopathological groups. TCRdb called clones again from the PCR reads with MiXCR. The V and J calls and clone size come from TCRdb's table, not from the authors' own analysis. The repertoire holds tens of thousands of clones, with around 13% as singletons. This clone was seen many times. Its antigen is not known. The CDR3 spans 17 residues. V was pared by 0 bases and J by 7 bases, with 11 bases of the junction left unmatched. Germline CDR1 SGHRS, CDR2 YFSETQ. Every patient underwent thyroid surgery untreated.

Sequencing input: tumor tissue. The TCR sequence derives from a female donor with papillary thyroid cancer or a benign thyroid nodule (not recorded which). Some clones in this sample may be carry-over from other donors' samples. This sequence joins TRBV5-1 and TRBJ2-1; 9 nucleotides align to TRBD2. The CDR3 loop is CASSLDVAGGPGNEQFF. The CDR3 region has the DNA TGCGCCAGCAGCTTGGATGTGGCGGGAGGGCCGGGGAATGAGCAGTTCTTC.